These 24 T cell receptor beta chains came from one sample sequenced in a study of blood T cell repertoires in COVID-19 (TCRdb year 2020). Libraries came from the immunoSEQ multiplex PCR assay. TCRdb holds this immuneACCESS table with in-frame rearrangements only. Some clones are missing; in checked studies, unresolved V genes explain under half, and the rest has no known cause. The sample contains under 80,000 clones, about 88% of them found a single time. In total, the top ten clones hold approximately 1.5% of the sample. Sequencing input: peripheral blood. The receptors shown here come from a human donor in a cohort sampled during active COVID-19.

The rearrangement links TRBV5-1 to TRBJ2-1; TRBD2 might be the D (6 bases). V was shortened by 2 bases and J by 3 bases, with 12 bases between the two germline ends. The CDR3 sequence is 15 residues long. Germline V gene data show CDR1 as SGHRS and CDR2 as YFSETQ. This CDR3 is CASSFGGGSYNEQFF. The CDR3, as DNA: TGCGCCAGCAGCTTTGGGGGAGGCAGCTACAATGAGCAGTTCTTC.

The chain joins TRBV3-1 (or the pseudogene TRBV3-2) to TRBJ1-1, with D possibly matching TRBD1 (6 bases). CDR3 size: 13 residues. Germline V gene lookup returns CDR1 LGHDT and CDR2 YNNKEL (reference sequence). Deletions cut 6 bases from V and 4 bases from J, with 12 bases between. The CDR3 region is CASSRDTITEAFF. The CDR3 bases are TGTGCCAGCAGTCGGGACACCATCACTGAAGCTTTCTTT.

The rearrangement links TRBV28 to TRBJ1-1, with 8 positions matching TRBD1. This CDR3 has 14 amino acids. V shed 5 bases, J shed 3 bases, and the junction held 5 bases outside the gene matches. CDR1 is MDHEN and CDR2 is SYDVKM in the germline V gene. CDR3 residues: CASSLTGGYTEAFF. The CDR3 bases are TGTGCCAGCAGTCTAACAGGGGGATACACTGAAGCTTTCTTT.

The V and J genes are TRBV5-1 and TRBJ1-1; 8 nucleotides match TRBD1. The CDR3 consists of 18 residues. Looked up from germline, CDR1 is SGHRS and CDR2 is YFSETQ. Trimming cost V 4 bases and J 2 bases; bases outside gene matches: 16. CDR3 sequence: CASSPGYRTGTLNTEAFF. As DNA, the CDR3 is TGCGCCAGCAGCCCGGGTTACCGGACAGGGACCCTTAACACTGAAGCTTTCTTT.

This clone was observed a single time. The CDR3 nucleotides read TGTGCCTGGAGTGTAAGGCTTATAGGGACTAGCGGGCGATTACAGTATTTT. Amino acid sequence: CAWSVRLIGTSGRLQYF. This rearrangement joins TRBV30 to TRBJ2-3; 12 bases map to TRBD2. CDR3 length: 17 residues. Germline CDR1 reads GTSNPN; CDR2 reads SVGIG (reference sequence). V gave up 0 bases and J gave up 12 bases; unmatched junction bases: 16.

The V call is TRBV19, the J call TRBJ2-2; TRBD2 is a possible D gene (6 bases). Trimming removed 3 bases at V and 5 bases at J, with 16 bases between. Germline CDR1 and CDR2: LNHDA and SQIVND (reference sequence). This CDR3 region has 16 residues. CDR3 nucleotides: TGTGCCAGTAGTATTTCCGGCGGAGGGGTTACCGGGGAGCTGTTTTTT. It encodes CASSISGGGVTGELFF.

The chain carries TRBV7-9 and TRBJ2-4; 11 bases are shared with TRBD1. The CDR3 is made up of 17 amino acids. After removal of 1 base from V and 7 bases from J, the junction contained 9 bases not matched to a gene. The germline V gene encodes CDR1 SEHNR and CDR2 FQNEAQ (reference sequence). The CDR3 sequence: CASSLGRTGGAWNIQYF. As DNA, the CDR3 is TGTGCCAGCAGCTTAGGGCGGACAGGGGGCGCTTGGAACATTCAGTACTTC.

This chain connects TRBV4-1 to TRBJ1-4; the match to TRBD1 covers 8 bases. Germline V gene data show CDR1 as MGHRA and CDR2 as YSYEKL. V was clipped by 4 bases and J by 8 bases; unmatched bases: 6. The CDR3 extends over 14 amino acids. The CDR3 coding sequence is TGCGCCAGCAGCCCGGACAGGGCGGCCGAAAAACTGTTTTTT. It codes for CASSPDRAAEKLFF.

V gene TRBV10-3 combines with J gene TRBJ1-2; TRBD1 matches 11 bases. The CDR3 has 14 amino acids. Losses at the gene ends were 11 bases for V and 3 bases for J; bases not matched to a gene: 8. The germline V gene has CDR1 ENHRY and CDR2 SYGVKD. CDR3 DNA sequence: TGTGCCGCCCGCGGACAGGGGGCGGACTATGGCTACACCTTC. It codes for CAARGQGADYGYTF.

The J gene is TRBJ1-5, the V gene TRBV6-5; 8 nucleotides align to TRBD1. The germline gives CDR1 MNHEY, CDR2 SVGAGI. The CDR3 extends over 16 amino acids. Trimming took 4 bases from V and 5 from J; bases not matched to a gene: 10. DNA of the CDR3: TGTGCCAGCAGTTTGCCCCTCCAGGGGGCTGATCAGCCCCAGCATTTT. Translating it yields CASSLPLQGADQPQHF.

The J gene is TRBJ2-1, the V gene TRBV24-1; the D gene is possibly TRBD2 (6 bases). This CDR3 spans 17 amino acids. Germline V gene lookup returns CDR1 KGHDR and CDR2 SFDVKD. V lost 4 bases to trimming and J lost 2 bases, with 17 bases between them. DNA of the CDR3: TGTGCCACCAGTGACCCCACAGCGGAGGGGACCTACAATGAGCAGTTCTTC. It translates to CATSDPTAEGTYNEQFF.

The chain carries TRBV19 and TRBJ2-1, with D perhaps TRBD1 (5 bases). The V and J ends lost 3 bases and 4 bases respectively, with 10 bases between them. Germline V gene lookup returns CDR1 LNHDA and CDR2 SQIVND (reference sequence). The CDR3 runs 14 residues. The CDR3 bases are TGTGCCAGTAGTATCAGGACAATTTACAATGAGCAGTTCTTC. As protein: CASSIRTIYNEQFF.

This clone was detected only once. V usage is TRBV28 and J usage is TRBJ2-5; 9 bases match TRBD2. Trimming cost V 1 base and J 1 base; bases outside gene matches: 10. CDR3 length: 18 residues. Looked up from germline, CDR1 is MDHEN and CDR2 is SYDVKM. CDR3 DNA sequence: TGTGCCAGCAGTTTATTTGGCGGGACTAGCCGAAGCCAAGAGACCCAGTACTTC. Translated: CASSLFGGTSRSQETQYF.

This sequence joins TRBV11-3 and TRBJ2-1; the match to TRBD2 covers 7 bases. Germline CDR1 and CDR2: SGHNT and YENEEA. V shed 0 bases, J shed 0 bases, and the junction held 2 bases outside the gene matches. The CDR3 extends over 16 amino acids. CDR3 nucleotides: TGTGCCAGCAGCTTAGAAGCGGGAAGCTCCTACAATGAGCAGTTCTTC. Translating gives CASSLEAGSSYNEQFF.

This clone was seen a few times. This chain links TRBV24-1 with TRBJ1-5; the D gene is possibly TRBD1 (5 bases). Trimming shortened V by 1 base and J by 4 bases, and 13 bases separated the two germline ends. Germline V gene lookup returns CDR1 KGHDR and CDR2 SFDVKD. CDR3 length equals 16 residues. CDR3 sequence: CATSDLGAVLNQPQHF. The DNA of the CDR3 is TGTGCCACCAGTGATTTAGGGGCTGTCTTAAATCAGCCCCAGCATTTT.

This clone was seen a single time. The chain combines TRBV3-1 (or the pseudogene TRBV3-2) with TRBJ2-3; 11 nucleotides match TRBD2. Trimming at V came to 3 bases and at J to 2 bases, leaving 10 bases not matched to a gene. CDR3 size: 18 residues. Per the germline V gene, CDR1 is LGHDT and CDR2 is YNNKEL (reference sequence). The CDR3 nucleotides read TGTGCCAGCAGCCACATAGCCCTACTAGCGGGGGACACAGATACGCAGTATTTT. It is translated as CASSHIALLAGDTDTQYF.

V is TRBV10-3 and J is TRBJ2-1, with 7 bases that match TRBD1. The CDR3 loop spans 15 amino acids. Germline CDR1 is ENHRY and CDR2 is SYGVKD. V lost 7 bases and J lost 2; bases outside the gene matches: 8. This CDR3 reads CAITPDRTPYNEQFF. The CDR3 region has the DNA TGTGCCATCACCCCGGACAGGACTCCCTACAATGAGCAGTTCTTC.

The CDR3 DNA reads TGTGCCAGCAGCTTGTGGGCGGCCAAAAACATTCAGTACTTC. Its translation is CASSLWAAKNIQYF. The genes are TRBV5-4 and TRBJ2-4; D is undetermined. Trimming cost V 1 base and J 1 base, with 6 bases left between them. CDR3 length: 14 residues. Germline V CDR1 and CDR2: SGHNT, YYREEE (reference sequence).

The rearrangement uses TRBV5-6 and TRBJ2-5; D unresolved. Trimming cost V 0 bases and J 4 bases, with 10 bases left between them. The V gene's germline CDR1 is SGHDT and CDR2 YYEEEE. The CDR3 covers 14 residues. CDR3 sequence reads: CASSLVNIPETQYF. DNA for the CDR3: TGTGCCAGCAGCTTGGTCAACATTCCAGAGACCCAGTACTTC. The whole variable domain, remainder taken from reference TRBV5-6 and TRBJ2-5, is DAGVTQSPTHLIKTRGQQVTLRCSPKSGHDTVSWYQQALGQGPQFIFQYYEEEERQRGNFPDRFSGHQFPNYSSELNVNALLLGDSALYLCASSLVNIPETQYFGPGTRLLVL.

The rearrangement joins TRBV29-1 to TRBJ2-7; D possibly corresponds to TRBD1 (7 bases). Germline V lookup: CDR1 SQVTM, CDR2 ANQGSEA. This CDR3 has 17 amino acids. Between the trimmed V and J ends, which lost 6 bases and 6 bases, there was a span of 30 bases. CDR3 DNA sequence: TGCAGCGTGGGACTGGGCCCCCGGGACAGTTGGAGTATCGAGCAGTACTTC. It encodes CSVGLGPRDSWSIEQYF.

The chain is built from TRBV7-9 and TRBJ2-7, with 11 positions matching TRBD2. This CDR3 region has 15 residues. CDR1 is SEHNR and CDR2 is FQNEAQ in the germline V gene (reference sequence). V lost 1 base and J lost 2; bases outside the gene matches: 1. The CDR3: CASSLGLAGTYEQYF. The CDR3 nucleotides read TGTGCCAGCAGCTTAGGACTAGCGGGGACCTACGAGCAGTACTTC.

V is TRBV30 and J is TRBJ2-3, with 8 bases aligning to TRBD2. The CDR3 spans 13 residues. The junction had 0 bases not matched to a gene; V was cut back by 4 bases and J by 0 bases. CDR1 GTSNPN and CDR2 SVGIG come from the germline V gene (reference sequence). The CDR3 nucleotides read TGTGCCTGGACGGGGGGGAGCACAGATACGCAGTATTTT. This codes for CAWTGGSTDTQYF.

The genes are TRBV10-1 and TRBJ2-5; 9 bases match TRBD1. The CDR3 length is 15 residues. The germline V gene encodes CDR1 WNHNN and CDR2 SYGVQD (reference sequence). V gave up 5 bases and J gave up 5 bases; unmatched junction bases: 9. The CDR3 loop is CASSPPGQGSETQYF. The CDR3 DNA sequence: TGCGCCAGCAGTCCACCGGGACAGGGATCCGAGACCCAGTACTTC.

CDR3 sequence: CASSPNPAELYEQYF. The CDR3 DNA reads as TGTGCCAGCAGCCCGAACCCGGCGGAACTCTACGAGCAGTACTTC. The V and J genes are TRBV5-5 and TRBJ2-7; D call uncertain. The CDR3 consists of 15 residues. Per germline, CDR1 SGHKS and CDR2 YYEKEE (reference sequence). V was shortened by 4 bases and J by 3 bases, with 17 bases between the two germline ends.